A single sample gave rise to the 5 T cell receptor beta chains below, sequenced in a study of T cells in Graves' hyperthyroidism and ophthalmopathy. RNA transcripts provided the source from which TCR beta CDR3 regions were amplified. HTBI primers were used for first-round RT-PCR of the TCR CDR3. TCRdb fed the multiplex PCR reads into MiXCR, producing one record per CDR3 protein. The sample carries nearly 750,000 distinct CDR3 sequences, just over 35% recorded once. Input material: blood. All receptors derive from a woman between 40 and 55 years old with Graves' hyperthyroidism.

Remarks on this clonotype: A read error may account for a junction end that differs from germline. This chain links TRBV7-7 with TRBJ2-1; the D is unclear. This CDR3 has 13 residues. The V gene's germline CDR1 is SSHAT and CDR2 FNYEAQ (reference sequence). The CDR3 DNA sequence: TGTGCTAGCAGCTCCCGACCGGCTGATGAGCAGTTCTTC. Protein product: CASSSRPADEQFF.

This clonotype was seen a handful of times. The chain has TRBV3-1 and TRBJ2-7, with D maybe TRBD1 (6 bases). The V gene's germline CDR1 is LGHDT and CDR2 YNNKEL (reference sequence). The CDR3 contains 13 residues. V was shortened by 4 bases and J by 4 bases, with 11 bases between the two germline ends. The CDR3 bases are TGTGCCAGCAGCCCCTTTCAGGGGTACGAGCAGTACTTC. Its protein product is CASSPFQGYEQYF.

This clonotype was found a few times. The V and J genes are TRBV4-1 and TRBJ1-1, with D tentatively TRBD1 (5 bases). V was cut by 7 bases and J by 1 base, with 10 bases left in between. This CDR3 is built from 13 residues. CDR1 is MGHRA, CDR2 YSYEKL, per germline. Written as DNA, the CDR3 is TGCGCCAGCATTGGGACCGGGAACACTGAAGCTTTCTTT. The encoded protein is CASIGTGNTEAFF.

This clonotype was observed at least ten times. This may come from a read error, since a much larger clone is one base off. The rearrangement uses TRBV6-2 or TRBV6-3 and TRBJ1-5, with D unclear. Germline-derived CDR1 and CDR2 are MNHEY and SVGEGT. The CDR3 covers 11 residues. Trimming pared 5 bases from V and 6 bases from J, leaving 5 bases between. CDR3 sequence: CASSHGQPQHF. In DNA, the CDR3 is TGTGCCAGCAGTCACGGTCAGCCCCAGCATTTT.

The V and J genes are TRBV13 and TRBJ1-2; TRBD1 is a possible D gene (5 bases). CDR1 is PRHDT and CDR2 is FYEKMQ in the germline V gene (reference sequence). The CDR3 covers 15 residues. V was cut by 6 bases and J by 3 bases, with 17 bases left in between. The chain's CDR3 is CASSLVGGVDYGYTF. In nucleotides, the CDR3 is TGTGCCAGCAGTTTGGTTGGGGGGGTAGACTATGGCTACACCTTC.